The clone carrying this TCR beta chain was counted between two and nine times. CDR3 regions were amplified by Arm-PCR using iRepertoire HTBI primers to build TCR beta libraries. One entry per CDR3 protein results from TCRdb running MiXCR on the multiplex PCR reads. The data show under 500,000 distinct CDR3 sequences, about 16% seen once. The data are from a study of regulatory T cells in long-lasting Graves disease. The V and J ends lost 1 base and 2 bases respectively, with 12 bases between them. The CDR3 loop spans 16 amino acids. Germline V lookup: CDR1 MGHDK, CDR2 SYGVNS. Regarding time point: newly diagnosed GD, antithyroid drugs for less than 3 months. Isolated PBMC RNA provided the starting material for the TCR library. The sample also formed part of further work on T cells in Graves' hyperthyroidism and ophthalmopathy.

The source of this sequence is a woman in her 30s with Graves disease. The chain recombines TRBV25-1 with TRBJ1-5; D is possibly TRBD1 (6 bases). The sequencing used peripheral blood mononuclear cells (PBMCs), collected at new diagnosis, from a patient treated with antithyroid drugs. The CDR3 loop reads CASSEWTDPGNQPQHF. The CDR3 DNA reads TGTGCCAGCAGTGAATGGACAGACCCTGGCAATCAGCCCCAGCATTTT.